The clone carrying this T cell receptor (beta chain) was seen at least ten times. What was amplified from RNA transcripts were TCR beta CDR3 regions. A first-round RT-PCR of the TCR CDR3 used the HTBI primer set. TCRdb re-derived calls from the multiplex PCR reads in MiXCR, one entry per CDR3 protein. There are hundreds of thousands of distinct CDR3 sequences in the sample; roughly 13% occur only once, and 4.5% to 6% lies in the top ten. The data were obtained in a study of T cells in Graves' hyperthyroidism and ophthalmopathy. This CDR3 has 14 residues. The J segment lost 7 bases and the V segment lost 4 bases, leaving 5 bases of the junction unmatched. The germline V gene encodes CDR1 SGHNT and CDR2 YENEEA.

The sequence came from a woman in her twenties or thirties with Graves' hyperthyroidism that later progressed to Graves' ophthalmopathy. Sample: blood. The V call is TRBV11-3, the J call TRBJ2-3; 10 bases line up with TRBD1. The CDR3, as DNA: TGTGCCAGCAGCTCGACAGGGGGCGCGAATACGCAGTATTTT. Translation gives CASSSTGGANTQYF.